Below are 28 T cell receptor beta chains sequenced from a single sample in a study of cytomegalovirus exposure and HLA in healthy donors. The primer mix had 60 Vbeta and 13 Jbeta primers. The assay was immunoSEQ multiplex PCR, and TCRdb's table has in-frame clones only and misses some. The listing contains under 200,000 clones. The sequencing input was PBMCs. These receptor sequences come from a woman younger than 35 in good health and CMV-seropositive.

This rearrangement joins TRBV19 to TRBJ1-4; possibly TRBD1 for D (6 bases). Per germline, CDR1 LNHDA and CDR2 SQIVND (reference sequence). V dropped 5 bases and J dropped 3 bases, with 13 bases sitting between them. This CDR3 has 15 residues. CDR3 bases: TGTGCCAGTAGTGCAGGGGAAGTACCTAATGAAAAACTGTTTTTT. Its translation: CASSAGEVPNEKLFF.

The rearrangement uses TRBV7-3 and TRBJ2-7; 8 nucleotides agree with TRBD1. CDR3 length equals 15 residues. V shed 2 bases, J shed 0 bases, and the junction held 3 bases outside the gene matches. Germline-derived CDR1 and CDR2 are SGHTA and FQGTGA. The CDR3 region has the DNA TGTGCCAGCAGCTTAGGGGGACAGGTCTCCTACGAGCAGTACTTC. It codes for CASSLGGQVSYEQYF. Full variable domain (outside the CDR3, taken from reference TRBV7-3 and TRBJ2-7): GAGVSQTPSNKVTEKGKYVELRCDPISGHTALYWYRQSLGQGPEFLIYFQGTGAADDSGLPNDRFFAVRPEGSVSTLKIQRTERGDSAVYLCASSLGGQVSYEQYFGPGTRLTVT.

The chain links TRBV19 to TRBJ1-2, with D unclear. V was pared by 6 bases and J by 6 bases, with 8 bases between. This CDR3 spans 11 amino acids. The germline V gene encodes CDR1 LNHDA and CDR2 SQIVND (reference sequence). The CDR3: CASSKLHGYTF. The CDR3 bases are TGTGCCAGTAGCAAACTCCATGGCTACACCTTC.

The J gene is TRBJ2-3, the V gene TRBV5-1, with D possibly matching TRBD2 (5 bases). This CDR3 region has 13 residues. Germline V gives CDR1 SGHRS, CDR2 YFSETQ. The ends were cut back, 3 bases at V and 2 bases at J, with 7 bases in the middle. The DNA for the CDR3 is TGCGCCAGCAGCTCTAGCCCCACAGATACGCAGTATTTT. It codes for CASSSSPTDTQYF.

About this clone: The sample holds other DNA sequences that translate to the same CDR3. V usage is TRBV9 and J usage is TRBJ2-1; 9 nucleotides agree with TRBD2. V lost 0 bases, J lost 4 bases, and 2 bases stayed unmatched. Germline V gene data show CDR1 as SGDLS and CDR2 as YYNGEE. The CDR3 is 15 amino acids. This CDR3 reads CASSVGLAGYNEQFF. The DNA for the CDR3 is TGTGCCAGCAGCGTAGGGCTAGCGGGGTACAATGAGCAGTTCTTC.

The rearrangement links TRBV6-5 to TRBJ1-6; 7 bases align to TRBD1. The CDR3 totals 14 residues. The V segment lost 4 bases and the J segment 5 bases; nucleotides outside the gene matches: 2. Germline CDR1 reads MNHEY; CDR2 reads SVGAGI. The CDR3 bases are TGTGCCAGCAGTTCGGACAGGAATAATTCACCCCTCCACTTT. Amino acid sequence: CASSSDRNNSPLHF.

The chain combines TRBV25-1 with TRBJ2-1, with D unclear. With 6 bases removed from V and 8 bases from J, the gap between germline ends came to 11 bases. Per germline, CDR1 MGHDK and CDR2 SYGVNS. The CDR3 length is 12 residues. CDR3 protein: CASRVSTDEQFF. As DNA, the CDR3 is TGTGCCAGCAGAGTAAGCACGGATGAGCAGTTCTTC.

The rearrangement links TRBV18 to TRBJ1-6; D is unclear. Trimming removed 6 bases at V and 0 bases at J, with 15 bases between. The CDR3 is made up of 17 amino acids. CDR1 is KGHSH and CDR2 is LQKENI in the germline V gene. The CDR3, as DNA: TGTGCCAGCTCTACCCCCGCGGGGAGCTCCTATAATTCACCCCTCCACTTT. This codes for CASSTPAGSSYNSPLHF. Combining the CDR3 with reference TRBV18 and TRBJ1-6 gives the whole variable domain NAGVMQNPRHLVRRRGQEARLRCSPMKGHSHVYWYRQLPEEGLKFMVYLQKENIIDESGMPKERFSAEFPKEGPSILRIQQVVRGDSAAYFCASSTPAGSSYNSPLHFGNGTRLTVT.

The rearrangement uses TRBV19 and TRBJ1-5; D remains unclear. CDR1 LNHDA and CDR2 SQIVND come from the germline V gene (reference sequence). The CDR3 loop spans 13 amino acids. V lost 3 bases, J lost 5 bases, and 8 bases lay in between. The CDR3 protein is CASSMGSYQPQHF. Written as DNA, the CDR3 is TGTGCCAGTAGTATGGGCAGTTATCAGCCCCAGCATTTT.

The rearrangement joins TRBV9 to TRBJ1-1, with D perhaps matching TRBD1 (6 bases). Between the trimmed V and J ends, which lost 9 bases and 1 base, there was a span of 13 bases. Germline CDR1 SGDLS, CDR2 YYNGEE. This CDR3 has 13 amino acids. The CDR3: CATNRVENTEAFF. DNA for the CDR3: TGTGCCACTAACAGGGTCGAGAACACTGAAGCTTTCTTT.

This chain links TRBV27 with TRBJ1-2; 9 nucleotides agree with TRBD1. The germline gives CDR1 MNHEY, CDR2 SMNVEV (reference sequence). This CDR3 region has 14 residues. V was clipped by 5 bases and J by 9 bases; unmatched bases: 10. Here the CDR3 reads CASSRSGQGYSYTF. As DNA, the CDR3 is TGTGCCAGCAGTAGATCGGGACAGGGTTACAGCTACACCTTC.

To note about this clone: This same CDR3 is encoded by further DNA sequences in the sample. The chain recombines TRBV29-1 with TRBJ1-1; D gene unclear. Per the germline V gene, CDR1 is SQVTM and CDR2 is ANQGSEA. V lost 7 bases and J lost 1, with 10 bases in between. There are 12 residues in the CDR3. CDR3 in DNA: TGCAGCGGGAGGGTAGGGAACACTGAAGCTTTCTTT. This translates into CSGRVGNTEAFF.

The J gene is TRBJ2-7, the V gene TRBV9; D is perhaps TRBD2 (5 bases). From germline, CDR1 is SGDLS and CDR2 YYNGEE. V lost 3 bases to trimming and J lost 1 base, with 14 bases between them. CDR3 length equals 15 residues. The CDR3 DNA sequence: TGTGCCAGCAGCGCAGACCTGACGGGGTCCTACGAGCAGTACTTC. Its translation: CASSADLTGSYEQYF.

The chain combines TRBV4-3 with TRBJ2-1; TRBD1 agrees at 7 bases. After removal of 0 bases from V and 3 bases from J, the junction contained 2 bases not matched to a gene. CDR1 is LGHNA, CDR2 YSLEER, per germline. The CDR3 is 15 residues long. Here the CDR3 reads CASSQERGLYNEQFF. The CDR3 region has the DNA TGCGCCAGCAGCCAAGAAAGGGGGCTCTACAATGAGCAGTTCTTC.

The DNA for the CDR3 is TGTGCCAGTAGTTACGGACAGGGTAGCTCCTACGAGCAGTACTTC. This gives the protein CASSYGQGSSYEQYF. The chain is built from TRBV19 and TRBJ2-7, with TRBD1 matching over 8 bases. Germline V CDR1 and CDR2: LNHDA, SQIVND (reference sequence). The V segment lost 5 bases and the J segment 0 bases; nucleotides outside the gene matches: 6. This CDR3 comprises 15 residues.

The chain joins TRBV13 to TRBJ2-7; 7 nucleotides line up with TRBD2. Germline values: CDR1 PRHDT, CDR2 FYEKMQ (reference sequence). This CDR3 is 14 amino acids long. Trimming at V came to 5 bases and at J to 0 bases, leaving 4 bases not matched to a gene. The CDR3 coding sequence is TGTGCCAGCAGCCTCGCGGGAGTCTCCTACGAGCAGTACTTC. Amino acids: CASSLAGVSYEQYF.

The rearrangement joins TRBV5-1 to TRBJ2-1; D remains ambiguous. Germline V lookup: CDR1 SGHRS, CDR2 YFSETQ. V was trimmed by 0 bases and J by 12 bases, leaving 13 bases between them. This CDR3 comprises 13 residues. CDR3 amino acids: CASSLAGVVGQFF. Here the CDR3 DNA reads TGCGCCAGCAGCTTGGCCGGAGTAGTAGGGCAGTTCTTC. Variable domain in full (rest from reference TRBV5-1 and TRBJ2-1): KAGVTQTPRYLIKTRGQQVTLSCSPISGHRSVSWYQQTPGQGLQFLFEYFSETQRNKGNFPGRFSGRQFSNSRSEMNVSTLELGDSALYLCASSLAGVVGQFFGPGTRLTVL.

This chain connects TRBV27 to TRBJ2-7; 7 bases line up with TRBD1. The CDR3 spans 14 residues. V trimming: 5 bases; J trimming: 3 bases; junction bases outside the gene matches: 7. The germline gives CDR1 MNHEY, CDR2 SMNVEV (reference sequence). The CDR3 spells CASSLIRDSYEQYF. Written as DNA, the CDR3 is TGTGCCAGCAGTCTTATTAGGGACAGCTACGAGCAGTACTTC.

The chain uses TRBV19 and TRBJ2-5; 7 bases line up with TRBD2. This CDR3 comprises 16 residues. The germline V gene encodes CDR1 LNHDA and CDR2 SQIVND (reference sequence). The V gene end was trimmed by 5 bases and the J gene end by 1 base; junction bases not matched to a gene: 10. DNA of the CDR3: TGTGCCAGTAGTCCTTCTATTGGGACTATCCAAGAGACCCAGTACTTC. Translating it yields CASSPSIGTIQETQYF. Combining the CDR3 with reference TRBV19 and TRBJ2-5 gives the whole variable domain DGGITQSPKYLFRKEGQNVTLSCEQNLNHDAMYWYRQDPGQGLRLIYYSQIVNDFQKGDIAEGYSVSREKKESFPLTVTSAQKNPTAFYLCASSPSIGTIQETQYFGPGTRLLVL.

The rearrangement uses TRBV6-4 and TRBJ2-2, with D possibly being TRBD2 (5 bases). The CDR3 sequence is 14 residues long. Trimming cost V 5 bases and J 2 bases, with 9 bases left between them. Germline CDR1 MRHNA, CDR2 SNTAGT. The CDR3 loop is CASSQRTNTGELFF. The CDR3, as DNA: TGTGCCAGCAGTCAGCGGACCAACACCGGGGAGCTGTTTTTT.

The rearrangement joins TRBV27 to TRBJ2-1, with a tentative D call TRBD2 (7 bases). CDR3 length equals 16 residues. Germline V CDR1 and CDR2: MNHEY, SMNVEV (reference sequence). Trimming left V 8 bases short and J 0 bases short, with 17 bases between. The chain's CDR3 is CASGRFGGPSYNEQFF. CDR3 DNA: TGTGCCAGCGGCCGATTCGGGGGGCCCTCCTACAATGAGCAGTTCTTC.

The CDR3 is CASSRNPDIQETQYF. The CDR3 bases are TGTGCCAGCAGCCGCAACCCAGATATCCAAGAGACCCAGTACTTC. The chain has TRBV4-2 and TRBJ2-5; no clear D gene. Trimming cost V 4 bases and J 1 base, with 13 bases left between them. The V gene's germline CDR1 is LGHNA and CDR2 YNFKEQ. This CDR3 contains 15 residues.

V usage is TRBV4-3 and J usage is TRBJ1-2; tentatively, D is TRBD1 (5 bases). V lost 2 bases, J lost 7 bases, and 11 bases lay in between. The CDR3 runs 13 residues. Germline-derived CDR1 and CDR2 are LGHNA and YSLEER. The CDR3 protein is CASSQTDSSGYTF. The CDR3 DNA sequence: TGCGCCAGCAGCCAAACCGACAGCAGTGGCTACACCTTC.

About this clone: The junction departs from germline at one end; a sequencing error may be responsible. Within the sample, other DNA sequences also encode this same CDR3. This rearrangement joins TRBV5-1 to TRBJ1-1, with D maybe TRBD1 (6 bases). The germline V gene has CDR1 SGHRS and CDR2 YFSETQ. CDR3 length: 14 amino acids. The CDR3 region is CASSLDRANTEAFF. Written as DNA, the CDR3 is TGCGCCAGCAGTTTGGACAGAGCGAACACTGAAGCTTTCTTT.

The V call is TRBV4-1, the J call TRBJ2-1; 9 positions match TRBD1. This CDR3 contains 17 residues. Per the germline V gene, CDR1 is MGHRA and CDR2 is YSYEKL. The V segment lost 0 bases and the J segment 5 bases; nucleotides outside the gene matches: 8. The CDR3 region is CASSQERGTGINNEQFF. The CDR3 DNA is TGCGCCAGCAGCCAAGAGAGGGGGACAGGGATAAACAATGAGCAGTTCTTC.

The chain is built from TRBV5-6 and TRBJ2-1; TRBD2 matches at 13 bases. V shed 3 bases, J shed 0 bases, and the junction held 9 bases outside the gene matches. Germline CDR1 and CDR2: SGHDT and YYEEEE. The CDR3 consists of 19 residues. The CDR3 loop is CASSSLRTSGSSSYNEQFF. The DNA of the CDR3 is TGTGCCAGCAGCTCTCTCCGGACTAGCGGGAGTAGCTCCTACAATGAGCAGTTCTTC.

V usage is TRBV4-2 and J usage is TRBJ1-4; 8 nucleotides line up with TRBD1. The CDR3 has 14 amino acids. Trimming cost V 4 bases and J 5 bases; bases outside gene matches: 3. CDR1 and CDR2 from the germline V gene are LGHNA and YNFKEQ. CDR3 loop: CASSPRTGNEKLFF. The CDR3 nucleotides read TGTGCCAGCAGCCCTCGGACAGGGAATGAAAAACTGTTTTTT.

The chain employs TRBV7-9 and TRBJ1-4; maybe TRBD1 (6 bases). CDR3 length: 14 amino acids. V was cut by 5 bases and J by 8 bases, with 15 bases left in between. Germline V gene sequence: CDR1 SEHNR, CDR2 FQNEAQ (reference sequence). Here the CDR3 DNA reads TGTGCCAGCAGCCGATCTGGGGGCTACGAAAAACTGTTTTTT. Its protein product is CASSRSGGYEKLFF.